This TCR beta chain was observed in a study of OX40 agonist ivuxolimab in advanced cancers. Study findings and constraints: Antigen specificity was not determined for the expanded peripheral T cells.

On this clone: Its antigen remains unknown.

This table comes from immunoSEQ multiplex PCR, and its TCRdb copy is limited to in-frame clones, with some not included. The sample records some 80,000 clones, about 81% being singletons. Germline V lookup: CDR1 SGHVS, CDR2 FQNEAQ. V was shortened by 6 bases and J by 4 bases, with 12 bases between the two germline ends. The CDR3 contains 13 residues. The origin of this receptor is an adult with an advanced solid tumor such as melanoma, head and neck, liver or kidney cancer. This sequence joins TRBV7-8 and TRBJ1-2; D gene unclear. The sequencing here drew on CD4+ or CD8+ T cells sorted from blood, taken in a trial of the OX40 agonist ivuxolimab. CDR3 in DNA: TGTGCCAGCAGTTCAGGCTTCGGCTATGGCTACACCTTC. This sequence encodes CASSSGFGYGYTF. Together with reference TRBV7-8 and TRBJ1-2, the CDR3 gives the full variable domain: GAGVSQSPRYKVAKRGQDVALRCDPISGHVSLFWYQQALGQGPEFLTYFQNEAQLDKSGLPSDRFFAERPEGSVSTLKIQRTQQEDSAVYLCASSSGFGYGYTFGSGTRLTVV.